The 4 T cell receptor beta chains presented below share a single source sample, sequenced in a study of response to subunit inactivated influenza vaccine. In TCRdb, the RT-PCR reads were re-called with MiXCR into one record per CDR3 protein. Of hundreds of thousands of distinct CDR3 sequences in the sample, approximately 15% were seen once. The sequencing here drew on PBMCs from blood, taken roughly 15 days before vaccination. The receptors derive from a man aged 50 or older who received an inactivated influenza vaccine.

There are a few counts of this clonotype. The rearrangement links TRBV4-3 to TRBJ1-6; D unresolved. Germline V gene data show CDR1 as LGHNA and CDR2 as YSLEER. The CDR3 spans 16 residues. V was trimmed by 0 bases and J by 7 bases, leaving 13 bases between them. The CDR3 DNA reads TGCGCCAGCAGCCAAGATGGCATCATTGCGAATTCACCCCTCCACTTT. Translating it yields CASSQDGIIANSPLHF.

This clonotype has more than one count but fewer than ten. The chain uses TRBV20-1 and TRBJ2-5; D is possibly TRBD2 (6 bases). The CDR3 extends over 14 amino acids. V was clipped by 0 bases and J by 5 bases, with 13 bases between them. Germline loops: CDR1 DFQATT, CDR2 SNEGSKA (reference sequence). CDR3 in amino acids: CSAREAGTSETQYF. The CDR3 DNA sequence: TGCAGTGCTAGAGAGGCGGGGACCTCTGAGACCCAGTACTTC.

This clonotype was recorded a few times. The chain combines TRBV12-3 or TRBV12-4 with TRBJ2-3; 8 bases agree with TRBD1. This CDR3 contains 15 residues. V was clipped by 5 bases and J by 3 bases; unmatched bases: 7. CDR3 protein: CASSDDRGWTDTQYF. In nucleotides, the CDR3 is TGTGCCAGCAGTGATGACAGGGGTTGGACAGATACGCAGTATTTT.

This clonotype was recorded a few times. This sequence joins TRBV12-3 or TRBV12-4 and TRBJ2-2; D is perhaps TRBD2 (6 bases). The CDR3 is 14 residues long. Trimming pared 6 bases from V and 7 bases from J, leaving 15 bases between. CDR3 bases: TGTGCCAGCAGCTGGGGGGAAACGTACGGGGAGCTGTTTTTT. Translation: CASSWGETYGELFF.